This T cell receptor beta chain was sequenced during a study of OX40 agonist ivuxolimab in advanced cancers. For context, the study as a whole: Ivuxolimab, which targeted the costimulatory receptor OX40 (CD134), was an agonistic, fully human IgG2 monoclonal antibody. Intravenous ivuxolimab was administered to patients every 2 weeks at six dose levels: 0.01, 0.1, 0.3, 1.5, 3 and 10 mg/kg. Among the 50 to 55 dose-escalation patients, approximately 20 had hepatocellular carcinoma, roughly 15 melanoma, 9 renal cell carcinoma and 9 head and neck cancer. In the dose-escalation cohort, roughly 80% of patients were male, and the mean age was roughly 60 years, with a range of roughly 20 to 80. Patients were allowed to have had prior anti-PD-1, anti-PD-L1 or anti-CTLA-4 therapy, and more than 30% of the dose-escalation patients had previously received checkpoint inhibitors. Partial responses occurred in three dose-escalation patients: two with cutaneous melanoma and one with hepatocellular carcinoma. The purpose of peripheral TCRbeta sequencing was to test whether ivuxolimab changed TCR sequence diversity and led to clonal T-cell expansion. The paper reports the monotherapy dose-escalation portion (N of about 47 patients) of the phase I ivuxolimab trial.

Results and caveats for the whole study, not just this receptor: Low levels of normalized T-cell clonal expansion were also seen in some nonresponding patients. At doses of 0.1 to 3.0 mg/kg, clonal expansion of both CD4+ and CD8+ T cells in blood was seen between baseline and week 6. In the 0.1-3.0 mg/kg groups, partial responders were among the patients with the lowest normalized peripheral clonal expansion, particularly in CD8+ T cells. Antigen specificity was not determined for the clonally expanded peripheral T cells. After ivuxolimab, CD8+ T cells had more expanded clones than CD4+ T cells on average.

Patients with autoimmune disease history or receiving systemic immunosuppression were excluded from the trial. In every dose cohort, peripheral blood was drawn for TCR sequencing at baseline, cycle 4 day 1, and cycle 7 day 1. Samples came from an open-label, multicenter, first-in-human phase I dose-escalation trial of ivuxolimab. The trial enrolled adults with locally advanced or metastatic head and neck squamous cell, hepatocellular, melanoma or renal cell carcinoma. Before TCR sequencing, CD4+ and CD8+ T cells were separately sorted from peripheral blood. CDR1 is given as LNHDA and CDR2 as SQIVND, both from the germline V gene (reference sequence). V ends up 4 bases short and J 7 bases short, with an unmatched junction base count of 4. Measured from the cysteine to the phenylalanine, the CDR3 is 12 residues long. The only DNA kept is the CDR3, 36 bases in frame from the first base. Genomic DNA was extracted from sorted cells for sequencing of the TCRbeta CDR3 region. TCRbeta CDR3 regions were sequenced using the immunoSEQ Assay. In its TCRdb copy, this immuneACCESS table keeps in-frame sequences only and misses some clones. Where compared with another copy, unresolved V genes explain less than half of these, and the others have no known cause. This sample is represented by roughly 60,000 clones; around 86% of them were singletons. More than 0.8% of the sample is in the top ten clones.

Remarks on this clone: Its cognate antigen has yet to be identified. No much larger clonotype is one base removed from it; base qualities were not supplied.

This clonotype was sampled from an adult with an advanced solid tumor such as melanoma, head and neck, liver or kidney cancer. The sample was CD4+ or CD8+ T cells sorted from blood, taken in a trial of the OX40 agonist ivuxolimab. The chain uses TRBV19 and TRBJ2-7, and TRBD1 aligns with 7 junction nucleotides. The bases are TGTGCCAGTAGTAGTTGGACAGGAGAGCAGTACTTC. The encoded protein is CASSSWTGEQYF.